The text below deals with one TCR beta chain. Its specificity is unknown. One entry per CDR3 protein, called by TCRdb with MiXCR from the reads. The table shows just under 550,000 distinct CDR3 sequences, with more than 20% occurring only once. This sample was included in a study of T cell repertoires in cytomegalovirus infection. Study overall: The public TCR beta signatures pointed to both CMV infection and matching HLA type. Notes on the study in general: HLA-C-restricted, CMV-specific TCR beta clonotypes were dominant ex vivo.

The CDR3 sequence is 13 residues long. In germline, CDR1 is MNHEY, CDR2 SVGEGT. The V gene lost 5 bases and the J gene lost 2 bases, with 9 bases spanning the gap. Sample: PBMCs. The chain links TRBV6-2 or TRBV6-3 to TRBJ1-2; D gene ambiguous. The origin of this receptor is a human donor in good health (CMV status not recorded). Some clones in this sample may be carry-over from other donors' samples. CDR3 region: CASSIAPNYGYTF. Written as DNA, the CDR3 is TGTGCCAGCAGTATAGCCCCAAACTATGGCTACACCTTC.